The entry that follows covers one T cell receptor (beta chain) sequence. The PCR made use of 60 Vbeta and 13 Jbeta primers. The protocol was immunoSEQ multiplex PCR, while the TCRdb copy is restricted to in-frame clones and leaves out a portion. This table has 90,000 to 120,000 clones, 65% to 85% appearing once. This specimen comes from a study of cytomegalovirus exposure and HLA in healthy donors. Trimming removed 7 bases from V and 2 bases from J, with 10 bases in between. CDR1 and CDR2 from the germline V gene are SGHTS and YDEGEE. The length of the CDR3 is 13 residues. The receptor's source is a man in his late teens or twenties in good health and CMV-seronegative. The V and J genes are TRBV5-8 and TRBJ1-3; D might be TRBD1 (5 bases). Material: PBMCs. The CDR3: CASRWGAGNTIYF. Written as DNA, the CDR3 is TGTGCCAGCCGGTGGGGGGCTGGAAACACCATATATTTT.